Included here is one T cell receptor beta chain sequence, with context. V was clipped by 0 bases and J by 7 bases, with 10 bases between them. Germline loops: CDR1 MNHNY, CDR2 SVGAGI (reference sequence). This CDR3 has 14 amino acids. The sample belongs to a study of shared clonotypes between healthy human individuals. Generated by immunoSEQ multiplex PCR, the TCRdb table keeps only in-frame clones and is missing some. The data hold hundreds of thousands of clones, with approximately 79% observed a single time. Sequences were obtained from memory CD4+ T cells sorted from blood. Subset noted: CD45RA-negative fraction. The V and J genes are TRBV6-6 and TRBJ1-5; tentatively, D is TRBD1 (6 bases). The clonotype was recovered from a woman younger than 45 in good health. This CDR3 is CASSYSGGAQPQHF. CDR3 DNA: TGTGCCAGCAGTTACTCGGGGGGGGCGCAGCCCCAGCATTTT.